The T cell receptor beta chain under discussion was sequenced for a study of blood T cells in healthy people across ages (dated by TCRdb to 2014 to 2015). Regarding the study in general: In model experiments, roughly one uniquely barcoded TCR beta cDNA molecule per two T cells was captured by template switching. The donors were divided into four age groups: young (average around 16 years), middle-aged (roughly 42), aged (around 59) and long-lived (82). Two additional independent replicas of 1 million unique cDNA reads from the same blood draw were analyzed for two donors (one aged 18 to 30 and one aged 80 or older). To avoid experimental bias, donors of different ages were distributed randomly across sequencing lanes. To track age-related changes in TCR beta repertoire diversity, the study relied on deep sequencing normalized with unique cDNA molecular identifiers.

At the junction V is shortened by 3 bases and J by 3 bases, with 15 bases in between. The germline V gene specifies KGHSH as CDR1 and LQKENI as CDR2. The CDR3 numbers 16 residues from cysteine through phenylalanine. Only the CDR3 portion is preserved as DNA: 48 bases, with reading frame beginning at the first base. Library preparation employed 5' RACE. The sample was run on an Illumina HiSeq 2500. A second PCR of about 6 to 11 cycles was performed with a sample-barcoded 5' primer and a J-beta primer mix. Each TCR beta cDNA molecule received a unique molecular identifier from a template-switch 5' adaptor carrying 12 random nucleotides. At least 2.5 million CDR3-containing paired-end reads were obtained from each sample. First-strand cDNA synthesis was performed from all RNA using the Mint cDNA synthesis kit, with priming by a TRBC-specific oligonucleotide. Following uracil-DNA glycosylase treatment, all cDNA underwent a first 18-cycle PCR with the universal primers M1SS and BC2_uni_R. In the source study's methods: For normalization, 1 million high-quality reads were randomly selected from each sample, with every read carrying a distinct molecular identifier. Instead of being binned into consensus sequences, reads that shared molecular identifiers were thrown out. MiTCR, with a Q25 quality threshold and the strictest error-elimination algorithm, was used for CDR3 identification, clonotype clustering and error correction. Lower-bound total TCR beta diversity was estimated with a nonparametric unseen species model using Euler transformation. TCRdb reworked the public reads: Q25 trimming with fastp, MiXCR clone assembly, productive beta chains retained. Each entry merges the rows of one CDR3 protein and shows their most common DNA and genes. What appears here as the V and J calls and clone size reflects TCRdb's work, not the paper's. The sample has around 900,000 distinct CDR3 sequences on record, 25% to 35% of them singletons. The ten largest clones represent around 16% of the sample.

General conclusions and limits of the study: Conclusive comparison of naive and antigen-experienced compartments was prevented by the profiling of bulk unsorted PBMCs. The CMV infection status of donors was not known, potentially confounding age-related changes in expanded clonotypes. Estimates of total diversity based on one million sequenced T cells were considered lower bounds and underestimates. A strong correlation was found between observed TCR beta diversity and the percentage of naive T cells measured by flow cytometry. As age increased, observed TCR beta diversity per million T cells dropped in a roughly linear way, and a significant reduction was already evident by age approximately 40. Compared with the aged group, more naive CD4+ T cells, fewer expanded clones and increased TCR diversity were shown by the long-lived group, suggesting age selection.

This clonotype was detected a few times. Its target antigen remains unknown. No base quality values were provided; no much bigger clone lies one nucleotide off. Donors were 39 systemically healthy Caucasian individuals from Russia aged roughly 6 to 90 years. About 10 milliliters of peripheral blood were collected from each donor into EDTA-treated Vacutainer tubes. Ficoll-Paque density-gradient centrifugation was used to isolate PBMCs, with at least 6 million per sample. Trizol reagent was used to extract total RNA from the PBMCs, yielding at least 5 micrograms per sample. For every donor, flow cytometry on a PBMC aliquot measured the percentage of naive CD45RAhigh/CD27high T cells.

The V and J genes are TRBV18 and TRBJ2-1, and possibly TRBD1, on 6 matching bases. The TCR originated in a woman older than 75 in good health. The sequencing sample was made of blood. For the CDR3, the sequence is CASSPLGQGSYNEQFF. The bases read TGTGCCAGCTCACCGTTGGGGCAGGGGAGCTACAATGAGCAGTTCTTC.